These 9 T cell receptor beta chains share one sample of origin, sequenced in a study of blood T cell repertoires in COVID-19. This table comes from immunoSEQ multiplex PCR, and its TCRdb copy is limited to in-frame clones, with some not included. The table records roughly 200,000 clones, roughly 90% of them present only once. Source material: peripheral blood. The origin of the receptors is a man between 65 and 85 years old with acute or convalescent COVID-19.

The gene calls are TRBV12-3 or TRBV12-4 and TRBJ2-1; D possibly corresponds to TRBD2 (5 bases). The length of the CDR3 is 12 residues. V lost 8 bases and J lost 5, with 10 bases in between. In DNA form, the CDR3 reads TGTGCCAGCGGTGACGGGAACAATGAGCAGTTCTTC. Encoded protein: CASGDGNNEQFF.

V gene TRBV6-5 combines with J gene TRBJ1-2; no firm D call. The CDR3 is 12 residues long. CDR1 is MNHEY, CDR2 SVGAGI, per germline. With 5 bases removed from V and 8 bases from J, the gap between germline ends came to 12 bases. The CDR3 is CASSPGVGGYTF. In nucleotides, the CDR3 is TGTGCCAGCAGTCCCGGGGTGGGGGGCTACACCTTC.

The chain recombines TRBV29-1 with TRBJ1-2; D may be TRBD1 (6 bases). Germline lookup yields CDR1 SQVTM and CDR2 ANQGSEA. The CDR3 has 14 amino acids. Trimming took off 7 bases at V and 3 bases at J, with 18 bases between the two ends. The CDR3 sequence is CSARDTKTYYGYTF. For the CDR3, the DNA is TGCAGCGCCCGGGACACGAAAACCTACTATGGCTACACCTTC.

This rearrangement joins TRBV28 to TRBJ2-1, with 7 bases fitting TRBD2. Germline-derived CDR1 and CDR2 are MDHEN and SYDVKM. V lost 3 bases and J lost 1; bases outside the gene matches: 3. The CDR3 is 15 residues long. This chain's CDR3 is CASSFTAGSYNEQFF. In DNA form, the CDR3 reads TGTGCCAGCAGTTTCACAGCGGGATCCTACAATGAGCAGTTCTTC.

V usage is TRBV7-2 and J usage is TRBJ1-6; the match to TRBD1 covers 7 bases. This CDR3 is 15 amino acids long. Germline V CDR1 and CDR2: SGHTA, FQGNSA. V was clipped by 6 bases and J by 6 bases; unmatched bases: 8. CDR3 in DNA: TGTGCCAGCAGACCGACAGGGCTAGTTAATTCACCCCTCCACTTT. This codes for CASRPTGLVNSPLHF. Using reference TRBV7-2 and TRBJ1-6 for the parts outside the CDR3, the full variable domain is GAGVSQSPSNKVTEKGKDVELRCDPISGHTALYWYRQSLGQGLEFLIYFQGNSAPDKSGLPSDRFSAERTGGSVSTLTIQRTQQEDSAVYLCASRPTGLVNSPLHFGNGTRLTVT.

The V and J genes are TRBV19 and TRBJ1-4; TRBD1 matches at 9 bases. The V and J ends lost 4 bases and 5 bases, in that order; junction bases with no gene match: 5. This CDR3 is 15 amino acids long. Germline CDR1 is LNHDA and CDR2 is SQIVND (reference sequence). CDR3 coding DNA: TGTGCCAGTAGTAAAGGACAGGGGAGGAATGAAAAACTGTTTTTT. This gives the protein CASSKGQGRNEKLFF.

This chain joins TRBV19 and TRBJ1-5, with TRBD1 matching 8 bases. CDR3 length equals 14 residues. Looked up from germline, CDR1 is LNHDA and CDR2 is SQIVND (reference sequence). J lost 7 bases, V lost 6 bases, and 8 bases had no gene match. The CDR3 nucleotides read TGTGCCAGTAGGTCGGACAGGGCTCCCCAGCCCCAGCATTTT. Its protein product is CASRSDRAPQPQHF.

The rearrangement uses TRBV10-3 and TRBJ1-3; no clear D. The CDR3 loop spans 16 amino acids. Trimming left V 8 bases short and J 0 bases short, with 17 bases between. Germline CDR1 and CDR2: ENHRY and SYGVKD. As DNA, the CDR3 is TGTGCCATCGGACTATCCGTGATCAGCTCTGGAAACACCATATATTTT. Amino acids: CAIGLSVISSGNTIYF.

The gene calls are TRBV7-2 and TRBJ2-7, with D perhaps TRBD2 (6 bases). V lost 2 bases and J 7 bases, leaving 21 bases between the germline ends. Germline CDR1 reads SGHTA; CDR2 reads FQGNSA. The CDR3 consists of 16 residues. The CDR3 is CASSLWGSGQVREQYF. The CDR3 DNA reads TGTGCCAGCAGCTTATGGGGGAGCGGGCAGGTACGAGAGCAGTACTTC.